This T cell receptor beta chain stems from a study of cytomegalovirus exposure and HLA in healthy donors. The CDR3 is 14 amino acids. Germline V gives CDR1 LGHNA, CDR2 YSLEER. The ends lost 4 bases at V and 7 bases at J; junction bases unmatched: 10. Researchers ran the PCR with 60 Vbeta and 13 Jbeta primers. The repertoire was sequenced with immunoSEQ multiplex PCR; TCRdb's copy has only in-frame clones and lacks some. Found here are 110,000 to 150,000 clones, about four fifths of them singletons; the top ten hold under 1.5%. The TCR originated in a male donor in good health and CMV-seropositive. The rearrangement uses TRBV4-3 and TRBJ2-7; the match to TRBD2 covers 7 bases. The sample comprised PBMCs. The CDR3 is CASSPHAGVGEQYF. CDR3 DNA: TGCGCCAGCAGCCCTCACGCGGGAGTCGGGGAGCAGTACTTC.